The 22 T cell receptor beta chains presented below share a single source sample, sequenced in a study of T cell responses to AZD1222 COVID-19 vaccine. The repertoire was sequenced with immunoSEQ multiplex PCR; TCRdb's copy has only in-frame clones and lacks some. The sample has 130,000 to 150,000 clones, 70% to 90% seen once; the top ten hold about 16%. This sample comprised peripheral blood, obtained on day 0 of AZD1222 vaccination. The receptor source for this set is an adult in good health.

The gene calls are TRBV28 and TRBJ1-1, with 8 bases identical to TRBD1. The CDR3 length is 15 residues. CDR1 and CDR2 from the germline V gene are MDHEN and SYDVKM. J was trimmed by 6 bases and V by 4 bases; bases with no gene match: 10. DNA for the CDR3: TGTGCCAGCAGTTCCCCAACAGGGGGGCAATCTGAAGCTTTCTTT. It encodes CASSSPTGGQSEAFF.

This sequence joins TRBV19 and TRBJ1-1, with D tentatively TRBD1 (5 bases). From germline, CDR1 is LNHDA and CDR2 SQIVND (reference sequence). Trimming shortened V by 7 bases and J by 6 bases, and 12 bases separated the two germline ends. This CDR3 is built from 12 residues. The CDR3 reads CASNGGGSEAFF. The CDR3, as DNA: TGTGCCAGTAACGGGGGAGGATCTGAAGCTTTCTTT.

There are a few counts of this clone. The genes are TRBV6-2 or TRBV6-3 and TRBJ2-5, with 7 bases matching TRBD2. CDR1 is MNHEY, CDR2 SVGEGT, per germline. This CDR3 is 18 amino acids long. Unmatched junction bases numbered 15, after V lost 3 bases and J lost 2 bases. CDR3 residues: CASSYRFGSGLSQETQYF. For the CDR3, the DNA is TGTGCCAGCAGTTATCGGTTCGGGTCGGGACTATCACAAGAGACCCAGTACTTC.

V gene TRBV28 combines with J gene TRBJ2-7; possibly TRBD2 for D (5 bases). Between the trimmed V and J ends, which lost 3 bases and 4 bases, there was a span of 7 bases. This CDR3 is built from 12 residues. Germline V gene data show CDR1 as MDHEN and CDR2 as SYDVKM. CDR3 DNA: TGTGCCAGCAGTTTGCCGGGATACGAGCAGTACTTC. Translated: CASSLPGYEQYF.

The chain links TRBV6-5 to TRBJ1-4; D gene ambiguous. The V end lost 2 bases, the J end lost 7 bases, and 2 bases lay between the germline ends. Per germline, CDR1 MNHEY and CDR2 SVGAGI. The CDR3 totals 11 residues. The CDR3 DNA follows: TGTGCCAGCAGTTACCGTGAAAAACTGTTTTTT. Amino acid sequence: CASSYREKLFF.

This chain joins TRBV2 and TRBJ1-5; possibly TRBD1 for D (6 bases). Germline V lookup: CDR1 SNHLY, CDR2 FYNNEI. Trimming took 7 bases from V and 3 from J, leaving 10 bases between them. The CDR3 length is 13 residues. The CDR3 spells CASKGENNQPQHF. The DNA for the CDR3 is TGTGCCAGCAAGGGGGAGAACAATCAGCCCCAGCATTTT.

CDR3 DNA sequence: TGTGCCAGCAGCCCCGGGACAGTAGACAATGAGCAGTTCTTC. Amino acids: CASSPGTVDNEQFF. The genes are TRBV21-1 and TRBJ2-1; TRBD1 is taken as the D call from the table, unchecked against the DNA. TRBV21-1 is described as a pseudogene. This CDR3 spans 14 amino acids.

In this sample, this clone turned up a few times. The CDR3 DNA is TGTGCCAGTAGTTCCTCGGGACTAGCTAACTATGGCTACACCTTC. Its protein is CASSSSGLANYGYTF. This sequence joins TRBV19 and TRBJ1-2, with D possibly TRBD1 on 5 matching bases. Germline-derived CDR1 and CDR2 are LNHDA and SQIVND (reference sequence). CDR3 size: 15 residues. Trimming took 5 bases from V and 0 from J, leaving 13 bases between them.

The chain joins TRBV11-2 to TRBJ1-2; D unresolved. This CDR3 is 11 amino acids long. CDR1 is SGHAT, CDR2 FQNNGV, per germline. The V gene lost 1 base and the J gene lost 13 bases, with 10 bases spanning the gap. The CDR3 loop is CASSLGVVSTF. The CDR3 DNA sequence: TGTGCCAGCAGCTTAGGGGTGGTCTCCACCTTC. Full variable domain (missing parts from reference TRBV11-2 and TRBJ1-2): EAGVAQSPRYKIIEKRQSVAFWCNPISGHATLYWYQQILGQGPKLLIQFQNNGVVDDSQLPKDRFSAERLKGVDSTLKIQPAKLEDSAVYLCASSLGVVSTFGSGTRLTVV.

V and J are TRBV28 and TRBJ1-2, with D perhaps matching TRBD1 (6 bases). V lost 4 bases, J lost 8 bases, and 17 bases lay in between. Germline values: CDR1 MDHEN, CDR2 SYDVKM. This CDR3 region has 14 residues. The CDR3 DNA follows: TGTGCCAGCAGTTCAATAGACAGGTTCATGGGCTACACCTTC. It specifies CASSSIDRFMGYTF.

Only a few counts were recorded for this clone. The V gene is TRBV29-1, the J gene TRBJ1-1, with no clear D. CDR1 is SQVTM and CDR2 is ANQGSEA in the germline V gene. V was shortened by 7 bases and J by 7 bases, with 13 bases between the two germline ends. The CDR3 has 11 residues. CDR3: CSAVRELEAFF. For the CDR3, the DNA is TGCAGCGCTGTTAGGGAGCTTGAAGCTTTCTTT. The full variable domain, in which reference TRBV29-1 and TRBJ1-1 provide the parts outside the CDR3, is SAVISQKPSRDICQRGTSLTIQCQVDSQVTMMFWYRQQPGQSLTLIATANQGSEATYESGFVIDKFPISRPNLTFSTLTVSNMSPEDSSIYLCSAVRELEAFFGQGTRLTVV.

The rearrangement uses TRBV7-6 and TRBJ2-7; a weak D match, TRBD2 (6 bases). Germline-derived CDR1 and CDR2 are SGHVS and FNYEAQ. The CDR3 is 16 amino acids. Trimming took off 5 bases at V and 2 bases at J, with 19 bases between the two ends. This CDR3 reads CASSRLAGYKAYEQYF. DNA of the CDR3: TGTGCCAGCAGCCGCCTGGCGGGGTACAAAGCCTACGAGCAGTACTTC.

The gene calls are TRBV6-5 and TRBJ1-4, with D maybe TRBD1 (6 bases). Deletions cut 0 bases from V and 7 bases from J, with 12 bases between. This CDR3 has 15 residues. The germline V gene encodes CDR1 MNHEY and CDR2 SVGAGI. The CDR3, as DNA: TGTGCCAGCAGTTACTCGGGGGCGCGAGCTGAAAAACTGTTTTTT. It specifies CASSYSGARAEKLFF.

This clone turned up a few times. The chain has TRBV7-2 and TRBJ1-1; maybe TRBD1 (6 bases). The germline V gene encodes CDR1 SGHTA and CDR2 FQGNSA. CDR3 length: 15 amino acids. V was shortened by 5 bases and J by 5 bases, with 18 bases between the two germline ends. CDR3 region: CASSVTGERGTEAFF. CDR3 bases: TGTGCCAGCAGCGTGACAGGTGAACGAGGTACTGAAGCTTTCTTT.

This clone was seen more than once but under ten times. CDR3 nucleotides: TGTGCCAGCAGTTACCAACCCGATAGCTACGAGCAGTACTTC. This codes for CASSYQPDSYEQYF. The V and J genes are TRBV6-2 or TRBV6-3 and TRBJ2-7; D call uncertain. With 2 bases removed from V and 3 bases from J, the gap between germline ends came to 11 bases. The CDR3 spans 14 residues. CDR1 is MNHEY, CDR2 SVGEGT, per germline.

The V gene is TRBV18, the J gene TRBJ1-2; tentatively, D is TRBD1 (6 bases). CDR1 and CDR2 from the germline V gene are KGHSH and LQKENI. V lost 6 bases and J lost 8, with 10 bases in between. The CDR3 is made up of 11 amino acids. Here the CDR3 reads CASSQRGGYTF. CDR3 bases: TGTGCCAGCTCCCAGAGGGGGGGCTACACCTTC.

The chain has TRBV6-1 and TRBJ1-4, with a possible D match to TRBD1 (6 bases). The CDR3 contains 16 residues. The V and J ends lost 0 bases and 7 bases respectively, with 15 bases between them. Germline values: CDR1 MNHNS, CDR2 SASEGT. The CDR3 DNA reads TGTGCCAGCAGTGAAGCGTGGACAGCCATTATTGAAAAACTGTTTTTT. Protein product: CASSEAWTAIIEKLFF.

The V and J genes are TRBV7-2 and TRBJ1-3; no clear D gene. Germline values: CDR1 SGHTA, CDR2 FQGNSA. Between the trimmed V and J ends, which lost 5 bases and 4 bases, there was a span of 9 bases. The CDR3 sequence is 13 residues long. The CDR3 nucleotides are TGTGCCAGCAGCCAATTGCTCGGAAACACCATATATTTT. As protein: CASSQLLGNTIYF.

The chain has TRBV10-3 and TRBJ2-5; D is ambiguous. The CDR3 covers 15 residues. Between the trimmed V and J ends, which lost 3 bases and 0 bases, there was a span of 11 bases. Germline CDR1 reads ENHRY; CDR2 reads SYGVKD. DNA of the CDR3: TGTGCCATCAGTGACAGCCGATCTAACCAAGAGACCCAGTACTTC. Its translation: CAISDSRSNQETQYF.

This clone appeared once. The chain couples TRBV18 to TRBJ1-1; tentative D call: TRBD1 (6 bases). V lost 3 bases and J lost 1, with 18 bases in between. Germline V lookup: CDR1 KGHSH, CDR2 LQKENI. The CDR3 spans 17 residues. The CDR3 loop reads CASSPLTPWTANTEAFF. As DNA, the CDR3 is TGTGCCAGCTCACCTCTCACCCCGTGGACAGCGAACACTGAAGCTTTCTTT.

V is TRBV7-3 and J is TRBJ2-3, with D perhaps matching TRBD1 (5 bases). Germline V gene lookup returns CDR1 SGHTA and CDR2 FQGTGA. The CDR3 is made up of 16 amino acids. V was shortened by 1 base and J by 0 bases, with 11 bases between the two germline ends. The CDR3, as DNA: TGTGCCAGCAGCTTAATTGGGGCCCTAAGCACAGATACGCAGTATTTT. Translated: CASSLIGALSTDTQYF.

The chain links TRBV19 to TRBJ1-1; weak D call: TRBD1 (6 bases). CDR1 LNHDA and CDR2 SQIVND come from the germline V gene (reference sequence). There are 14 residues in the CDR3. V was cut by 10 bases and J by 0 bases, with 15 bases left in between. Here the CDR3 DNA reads TGTGCCACCCAGGACAGAATGATGAACACTGAAGCTTTCTTT. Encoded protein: CATQDRMMNTEAFF.